The 2 T cell receptor beta chains listed next were all sequenced from one sample in a study of low-dose radiotherapy and immunotherapy resistance in tumors. The time point is: before trial treatment. TRAV- and TRBV-specific primers, spanning alpha and beta chains, primed first-strand cDNA. With a constant-region primer and a V-primer adapter, TCRs were subjected to approximately 20 PCR cycles of amplification. TCRdb re-called the reads with MiXCR, one entry per CDR3 protein. The data show 100,000 or so distinct CDR3 sequences, with just under 9.5% seen just once and more than 0.85% held by the top ten. Sample: PBMCs, taken before treatment. The receptors originated from a male donor with prostate cancer.

This clonotype was recorded many times. The chain combines TRBV28 with TRBJ1-1; 7 positions match TRBD1. J lost 5 bases, V lost 3 bases, and 3 bases had no gene match. Germline CDR1 MDHEN, CDR2 SYDVKM. This CDR3 has 13 residues. This chain's CDR3 is CASSFVTGTEAFF. The CDR3 coding sequence is TGTGCCAGCAGTTTCGTGACAGGGACTGAAGCTTTCTTT.

This clonotype was found many times. The rearrangement joins TRBV4-2 to TRBJ1-5, with D hard to call. The ends were cut back, 0 bases at V and 2 bases at J, with 8 bases in the middle. Germline V gene lookup returns CDR1 LGHNA and CDR2 YNFKEQ. The CDR3 has 15 residues. CDR3 protein: CASSQDYQGNQPQHF. CDR3 nucleotide sequence: TGTGCCAGCAGCCAAGATTATCAGGGCAATCAGCCCCAGCATTTT.